The rows below give T cell receptor beta chains drawn from one sample of a study of T cells after yellow fever vaccination. TCRdb re-analysed the 5' RACE reads in MiXCR, keeping a single row per CDR3 protein. The sample lists 300,000 to 400,000 distinct CDR3 sequences, 9.5% to 15% occurring once. The sample in question was CD4+ T cells sorted from PBMCs, obtained 15 days after the yellow fever booster vaccination. The source of these receptors is a man aged 18 to 29 who received the YFV17D yellow fever vaccine. Each CDR3 is given with its conserved first and last residue. D genes are given only for firm matches. Only part of the rows carry a size: once, few, many, or a class if the clone is expanded.

J gene,V gene,clone size,D gene,CDR3 DNA,CDR3 protein
TRBJ2-1,TRBV6-2/TRBV6-3,.,TRBD2,TGTGCCAGCAGCTCCCAGCGGGGGGGCCTCAATGAGCAGTTCTTC,CASSSQRGGLNEQFF
TRBJ2-3,TRBV10-2,few,TRBD1,TGCGCCAGCTGGGACAGGGAGGAAGCTACGCAGTATTTT,CASWDREEATQYF
TRBJ2-5,TRBV20-1,.,TRBD2,TGCAGTGCTAGCGGGGGGACCGCCCAAGAGACCCAGTACTTC,CSASGGTAQETQYF
TRBJ2-3,TRBV7-2,many,.,TGTGCCAGCAGCCTCACGCTCGGGCTCCCCCAATCGCAGTATTTT,CASSLTLGLPQSQYF
TRBJ2-3,TRBV10-3,.,TRBD2,TGTGCCATCAGTCTAGCGGGGAGAGGCACAGATACGCAGTATTTT,CAISLAGRGTDTQYF
TRBJ2-3,TRBV7-2,.,TRBD2,TGTGCCAGCAGCTTACTAGCTCGGGGGGGCCGGTATACGCAGTATTTT,CASSLLARGGRYTQYF
TRBJ2-5,TRBV12-3/TRBV12-4,few,.,TGTGCCAGCAGTCCCCCCCGCCGGGGGACCCAGTACTTC,CASSPPRRGTQYF
TRBJ2-3,TRBV20-1,few,TRBD2,TGCAGTGCTAGAGATCAATGGTTTAGCGGGGGGGCGACAGATACGCAGTATTTT,CSARDQWFSGGATDTQYF
TRBJ2-1,TRBV20-1,.,.,TGCAGTGCCCCAAGTGGGTACAATGAGCAGTTCTTC,CSAPSGYNEQFF
TRBJ1-2,TRBV20-1,.,TRBD1,TGCAGTGCTAGTTCAGGGGGTGATGGCTACACCTTC,CSASSGGDGYTF
TRBJ2-3,TRBV25-1,few,TRBD2,TGTGCCAGCAGTGGGGGGGCGGGGGGACCCACAGATACGCAGTATTTT,CASSGGAGGPTDTQYF
TRBJ2-3,TRBV27,many,TRBD1,TGTGCCAGCAGTCCGGGACAGGGGTCAGATACGCAGTATTTT,CASSPGQGSDTQYF
TRBJ1-2,TRBV4-3,few,.,TGCGCCAGCAGCCAAGACCTCCCCTCGGGGGGCTACACCTTC,CASSQDLPSGGYTF
TRBJ1-2,TRBV4-3,.,.,TGCGCCAGCAGCCGCCACAGGGAAGGAAACTATGGCTACACCTTC,CASSRHREGNYGYTF
TRBJ1-2,TRBV3-1,few,TRBD1,TGTGCCAGCAGCCAAAATCAACAGGGGGATATGTACACCTTC,CASSQNQQGDMYTF
TRBJ2-7,TRBV5-1,.,TRBD2,TGCGCCAGCAGCTTGGATACTAGCGGGGGTGAATGGTACTTC,CASSLDTSGGEWYF
TRBJ2-3,TRBV4-2,few,.,TGTGCCAGCAGCGCACGGGAAGCGGATCCCCCAGATACGCAGTATTTT,CASSAREADPPDTQYF